This T cell receptor beta chain came from a study of response to subunit inactivated influenza vaccine. TCRdb redid the calling of the RT-PCR reads with MiXCR, one entry per CDR3 protein. Of 530,000 or so distinct CDR3 sequences listed, approximately 24% are singletons. The CDR3 is 14 residues long. V was trimmed by 4 bases and J by 5 bases, leaving 13 bases between them. Germline CDR1 and CDR2: ENHRY and SYGVKD. The source of this sequence is a man between 50 and 59 years old who received an inactivated influenza vaccine. The rearrangement joins TRBV10-3 to TRBJ2-3; D gene uncertain. This sample comprised CD4+ T cells sorted from PBMCs, obtained roughly 5 days after vaccination. CDR3 loop: CAISAPGGGDTQYF. The CDR3 nucleotides read TGTGCCATCAGTGCCCCGGGTGGTGGAGATACGCAGTATTTT.